Listed here are 8 T cell receptor beta chains from one sample, sequenced in a study of beta chain features in type 1 diabetes. Expressed TCRB transcripts got sequenced, as all isolated RNA was reverse transcribed. The table came from immunoSEQ multiplex PCR; TCRdb's copy has only in-frame clones and leaves some out. The sample consists of roughly 500,000 clones, over 10% of them appearing once. The sequencing input was naive CD4+ T cells from blood. These receptor sequences come from a woman between 18 and 29 years old in good health.

This clone appeared a few times. The chain uses TRBV15 and TRBJ1-6; 7 nucleotides align to TRBD1. The V segment lost 0 bases and the J segment 10 bases; nucleotides outside the gene matches: 12. This CDR3 spans 17 amino acids. Germline-derived CDR1 and CDR2 are LNHNV and YYDKDF (reference sequence). The CDR3 nucleotides are TGTGCCACCAGCAGAGATGCCCCCCCAGGGGGGAAATCACCCCTCCACTTT. Amino acid sequence: CATSRDAPPGGKSPLHF.

This clone was counted between two and nine times. The chain employs TRBV7-9 and TRBJ1-5; D ambiguous. CDR3 length: 15 residues. Germline loops: CDR1 SEHNR, CDR2 FQNEAQ (reference sequence). The V end was cut by 3 bases, the J end by 7 bases, with 16 bases between. The CDR3 loop reads CASSFSNRDRQPQHF. For the CDR3, the DNA is TGTGCCAGCAGCTTCAGTAATAGGGATCGCCAGCCCCAGCATTTT.

This clone occurred a few times. As DNA, the CDR3 is TGTGCCAGCAGCAACGGATACACCATATATTTT. It encodes CASSNGYTIYF. The V call is TRBV21-1, the J call TRBJ1-3. TRBV21-1 represents a pseudogene. This CDR3 region has 11 residues.

This clone was observed a handful of times. The chain couples TRBV29-1 to TRBJ2-3; D not resolved. CDR1 is SQVTM and CDR2 is ANQGSEA in the germline V gene. The CDR3 runs to 14 residues. V was cut by 6 bases and J by 3 bases, with 16 bases left in between. CDR3 bases: TGCAGCGTATACGGTTGGCCCTCGACAGATACGCAGTATTTT. Translated, it gives CSVYGWPSTDTQYF.

This clone was detected a few times. Written as DNA, the CDR3 is TGCGCCAGCAGCTCCGGGACAGGGCGATACGAGCAGTACGTC. It yields the protein CASSSGTGRYEQYV. The V and J genes are TRBV10-2 and TRBJ2-7; 9 bases agree with TRBD1. This CDR3 is 14 amino acids long. V was clipped by 6 bases and J by 4 bases; unmatched bases: 7. Germline CDR1 WSHSY, CDR2 SAAADI.

In this sample, this clone turned up a few times. This rearrangement joins TRBV14 to TRBJ2-2; D not certain. The CDR3 totals 17 residues. Trimming left V 4 bases short and J 0 bases short, with 15 bases between. The V gene's germline CDR1 is SGHDN and CDR2 FVKESK. The CDR3 reads CASSRPRTDANTGELFF. DNA of the CDR3: TGTGCCAGCAGCCGGCCCCGTACTGACGCGAACACCGGGGAGCTGTTTTTT.

This clone turned up a few times. CDR3: CSSGEETQYF. The CDR3 DNA reads as TGCAGTTCTGGGGAAGAGACCCAGTACTTC. V usage is TRBV20-1 and J usage is TRBJ2-5; D ambiguous. Germline V gene sequence: CDR1 DFQATT, CDR2 SNEGSKA (reference sequence). The CDR3 length is 10 residues. Trimming left V 8 bases short and J 3 bases short, with 7 bases between.

This clone appeared a few times. Other DNA variants within this sample encode the same CDR3. CDR3 in amino acids: CASSVAGGPYNEQFF. The CDR3 region has the DNA TGTGCCAGCAGCGTAGCGGGAGGGCCGTACAATGAGCAGTTCTTC. The chain couples TRBV9 to TRBJ2-1; the match to TRBD2 covers 8 bases. Germline V CDR1 and CDR2: SGDLS, YYNGEE. With 0 bases clipped from V and 4 bases from J, the junction kept 3 bases outside the gene matches. The CDR3 sequence is 15 residues long.